This passage covers 19 T cell receptor beta chains from one sample sequenced in a study of vaccination and CD4 T cells after COVID-19. The treatment here: approximately 11-day PBMC culture with coronavirus spike peptide pools or control peptides (ViraFEST assay). Their antigens are not known. At the Johns Hopkins FTIC core, DNA taken from cultured CD4+ T cells was sequenced by way of the Oncomine TCR Beta short-read assay. One entry per CDR3 protein, called by TCRdb with MiXCR from the PCR reads. The table records 20,000 to 25,000 distinct CDR3 sequences, about 61% of them present only once. Source: CD4+ T cells from blood, cultured in vitro, taken after SARS-CoV-2 vaccination. The receptors were gathered from a human donor who received a COVID-19 vaccine.

This chain uses TRBV27 with TRBJ2-7; D gene ambiguous. Germline CDR1 reads MNHEY; CDR2 reads SMNVEV (reference sequence). CDR3 length: 13 amino acids. The V end lost 4 bases, the J end lost 1 base, and 8 bases lay between the germline ends. The CDR3 spells CASSSRRSYEQYF. The CDR3 bases are TGTGCCAGCAGTTCCCGTCGGTCCTACGAGCAGTACTTC.

This clonotype has a handful of counts. This rearrangement joins TRBV24-1 to TRBJ1-5, with 9 bases lining up with TRBD1. Germline V lookup: CDR1 KGHDR, CDR2 SFDVKD. Unmatched junction bases numbered 4, after V lost 4 bases and J lost 10 bases. This CDR3 comprises 13 residues. In DNA, the CDR3 is TGTGCCACCAGTGACTTAACAGGGGGCCCCCAGCATTTT. Its protein is CATSDLTGGPQHF.

This clonotype has just one count. V usage is TRBV19 and J usage is TRBJ2-7, with TRBD2 matching 13 bases. With V trimmed by 1 base and J by 7 bases, 7 bases remained unmatched. Germline V lookup: CDR1 LNHDA, CDR2 SQIVND (reference sequence). The CDR3 spans 16 residues. CDR3 protein: CASSIVGTSGVKEQYF. Written as DNA, the CDR3 is TGTGCCAGTAGTATAGTAGGGACTAGCGGGGTGAAGGAGCAGTACTTC.

The V gene is TRBV6-1, the J gene TRBJ2-3, with D uncertain. The CDR3 consists of 14 residues. V dropped 2 bases and J dropped 3 bases, with 9 bases sitting between them. Germline CDR1 reads MNHNS; CDR2 reads SASEGT. The CDR3 region is CASSEMGGTDTQYF. In nucleotides, the CDR3 is TGTGCCAGCAGTGAAATGGGTGGGACAGATACGCAGTATTTT.

The chain joins TRBV7-2 to TRBJ2-7, with D unclear. From germline, CDR1 is SGHTA and CDR2 FQGNSA. V shed 3 bases and J shed 2 bases, with 8 bases lying between them. The CDR3 has 13 residues. In DNA, the CDR3 is TGTGCCAGCAGCTTTTCTGGGCCCTACGAGCAGTACTTC. Residues: CASSFSGPYEQYF.

The V call is TRBV30, the J call TRBJ1-1, with D possibly being TRBD1 (6 bases). The CDR3 has 17 amino acids. V shed 5 bases and J shed 2 bases, with 24 bases lying between them. Germline CDR1 reads GTSNPN; CDR2 reads SVGIG (reference sequence). CDR3 bases: TGTGCCTGGCCCAGGGTTCACAGGGACTTTATCAACACTGAAGCTTTCTTT. It translates to CAWPRVHRDFINTEAFF.

This chain connects TRBV5-1 to TRBJ1-5, with unresolved D. The CDR3 contains 14 residues. Trimming cost V 4 bases and J 9 bases, with 17 bases left between them. CDR1 and CDR2 from the germline V gene are SGHRS and YFSETQ. The CDR3 DNA follows: TGCGCCAGCAGCCTGACCTTTGAAGCGGGGCCCCAGCATTTT. It specifies CASSLTFEAGPQHF. Complete variable domain (other parts from reference TRBV5-1 and TRBJ1-5): KAGVTQTPRYLIKTRGQQVTLSCSPISGHRSVSWYQQTPGQGLQFLFEYFSETQRNKGNFPGRFSGRQFSNSRSEMNVSTLELGDSALYLCASSLTFEAGPQHFGDGTRLSIL.

The gene calls are TRBV20-1 and TRBJ2-3; 10 bases are shared with TRBD2. The CDR3 totals 16 residues. Germline lookup yields CDR1 DFQATT and CDR2 SNEGSKA (reference sequence). V lost 6 bases and J lost 5; bases outside the gene matches: 14. As DNA, the CDR3 is TGCAGTGCCGCCACCGTCAGCGGGGGGGCCAGAGATACGCAGTATTTT. Protein product: CSAATVSGGARDTQYF.

The rearrangement uses TRBV5-4 and TRBJ1-1; 9 bases are a match to TRBD1. J lost 0 bases, V lost 8 bases, and 11 bases had no gene match. The CDR3 covers 16 residues. Germline assignment: CDR1 SGHNT and CDR2 YYREEE (reference sequence). Here the CDR3 DNA reads TGTGCCAGTCATATACCGACAGGGGGTATGAACACTGAAGCTTTCTTT. Its protein product is CASHIPTGGMNTEAFF.

This clonotype has more than one count but fewer than ten. The chain joins TRBV19 to TRBJ2-3, with 7 bases fitting TRBD1. The CDR3 sequence is 15 residues long. Germline V gene sequence: CDR1 LNHDA, CDR2 SQIVND (reference sequence). V shed 6 bases, J shed 6 bases, and the junction held 12 bases outside the gene matches. CDR3 loop: CASSPGTASGDTQYF. DNA of the CDR3: TGTGCCAGTAGCCCGGGGACAGCATCTGGGGATACGCAGTATTTT.

The CDR3 nucleotides read TGTGCCAGCAGAGGACGGGGACCTAATGGCTACACCTTC. Translating it yields CASRGRGPNGYTF. The V and J genes are TRBV6-4 and TRBJ1-2, with a weak D call TRBD1 (5 bases). Between the trimmed V and J ends, which lost 6 bases and 6 bases, there was a span of 14 bases. There are 13 residues in the CDR3. CDR1 MRHNA and CDR2 SNTAGT come from the germline V gene.

The chain uses TRBV6-1 and TRBJ1-1, with D perhaps matching TRBD1 (5 bases). CDR3 length equals 15 residues. The V end was cut by 5 bases, the J end by 4 bases, with 17 bases between. The germline V gene encodes CDR1 MNHNS and CDR2 SASEGT. The CDR3: CASSKDRGSGTEAFF. CDR3 nucleotides: TGTGCCAGCAGTAAAGATAGGGGATCGGGCACTGAAGCTTTCTTT.

The chain has TRBV7-6 and TRBJ2-3, with D unresolved. Trimming removed 5 bases at V and 8 bases at J, with 11 bases between. This CDR3 spans 12 amino acids. The germline V gene has CDR1 SGHVS and CDR2 FNYEAQ. CDR3 sequence (DNA): TGTGCCAGCAGCGTCGACTTAACTACGCAGTATTTT. Amino acids: CASSVDLTTQYF.

The chain links TRBV12-3 or TRBV12-4 to TRBJ2-3; D uncertain. CDR3 size: 12 residues. V was cut by 6 bases and J by 1 base, with 5 bases left in between. The CDR3 bases are TGTGCCAGCAGGTGGGGCACAGATACGCAGTATTTT. As protein: CASRWGTDTQYF.

The chain joins TRBV24-1 to TRBJ1-5, with a possible D match to TRBD1 (5 bases). Trimming took off 5 bases at V and 4 bases at J, with 8 bases between the two ends. The CDR3 sequence is 13 residues long. Looked up from germline, CDR1 is KGHDR and CDR2 is SFDVKD. CDR3 bases: TGTGCCACCAGTGCGGGGGGAAATCAGCCCCAGCATTTT. This codes for CATSAGGNQPQHF.

This chain joins TRBV6-5 and TRBJ1-1, with D possibly being TRBD1 (5 bases). The CDR3 consists of 14 residues. Germline V gene lookup returns CDR1 MNHEY and CDR2 SVGAGI. Trimming removed 0 bases at V and 1 base at J, with 6 bases between. CDR3 loop: CASSYSTGNTEAFF. Here the CDR3 DNA reads TGTGCCAGCAGTTACTCCACAGGGAACACTGAAGCTTTCTTT.

The chain recombines TRBV20-1 with TRBJ1-6, with D maybe TRBD1 (6 bases). In germline, CDR1 is DFQATT, CDR2 SNEGSKA (reference sequence). V lost 6 bases and J lost 6, with 12 bases in between. This CDR3 spans 13 amino acids. For the CDR3, the DNA is TGCAGTGCCGAGGGGACACCTAATTCACCCCTCCACTTT. It yields the protein CSAEGTPNSPLHF.

The chain uses TRBV9 and TRBJ1-1; a weak D match, TRBD1 (6 bases). Trimming pared 0 bases from V and 6 bases from J, leaving 15 bases between. Germline V gene sequence: CDR1 SGDLS, CDR2 YYNGEE. This CDR3 spans 15 amino acids. The CDR3, as DNA: TGTGCCAGCAGCGTAGGGGGGGCCAGGGAATCTGAAGCTTTCTTT. It is translated as CASSVGGARESEAFF.

The chain couples TRBV6-1 to TRBJ2-2; 9 bases map to TRBD1. Germline V gene sequence: CDR1 MNHNS, CDR2 SASEGT. The CDR3 contains 14 residues. Trimming took 7 bases from V and 4 from J; bases not matched to a gene: 4. This CDR3 reads CASKGTGTTGELFF. For the CDR3, the DNA is TGTGCCAGCAAAGGGACAGGGACCACCGGGGAGCTGTTTTTT.